The present entry profiles one T cell receptor beta chain with its context. The antigen is unknown. Produced via immunoSEQ multiplex PCR; TCRdb's table is partial and in-frame only. The data contain approximately 190,000 clones, 75% to 85% of them seen just once; the ten biggest clones take up over 10%. This sample was taken from a study of cytomegalovirus exposure and HLA in healthy donors. General study results and limits: The investigators catalogued 164 TCR beta chains as cytomegalovirus-associated. A subsequent analysis found that TCR clusters from the first cohort also tended to co-occur in the 120 validation repertoires, with about 94% of cluster scores above 0.

The V gene's germline CDR1 is MNHEY and CDR2 SVGAGI. Trimming left V 6 bases short and J 7 bases short, with 18 bases between. This CDR3 has 15 residues. This chain joins TRBV6-5 and TRBJ1-4; no clear D gene. The origin of this receptor is a woman aged 25 to 39 in good health and CMV-seropositive. The sample was PBMCs. The CDR3 region is CASSRVLERGEKLFF. The CDR3 nucleotides read TGTGCCAGCAGCCGCGTTCTAGAGCGCGGTGAAAAACTGTTTTTT.